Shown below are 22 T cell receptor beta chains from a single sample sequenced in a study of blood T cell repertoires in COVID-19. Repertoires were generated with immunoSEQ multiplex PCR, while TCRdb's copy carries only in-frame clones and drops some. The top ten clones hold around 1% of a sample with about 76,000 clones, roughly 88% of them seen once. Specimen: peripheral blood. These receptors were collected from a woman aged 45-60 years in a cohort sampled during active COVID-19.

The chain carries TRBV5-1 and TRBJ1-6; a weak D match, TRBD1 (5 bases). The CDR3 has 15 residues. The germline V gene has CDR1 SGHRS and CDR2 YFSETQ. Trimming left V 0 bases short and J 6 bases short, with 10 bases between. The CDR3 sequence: CASSLEGRGNSPLHF. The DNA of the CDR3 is TGCGCCAGCAGCTTGGAGGGGCGGGGTAATTCACCCCTCCACTTT.

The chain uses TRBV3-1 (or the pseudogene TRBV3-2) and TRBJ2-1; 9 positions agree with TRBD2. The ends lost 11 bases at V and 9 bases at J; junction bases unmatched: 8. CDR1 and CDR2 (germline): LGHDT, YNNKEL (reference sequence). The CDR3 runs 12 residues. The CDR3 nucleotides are TGTGCCGCTACCCGAGCGGGGGGTGAGCAGTTCTTC. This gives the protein CAATRAGGEQFF.

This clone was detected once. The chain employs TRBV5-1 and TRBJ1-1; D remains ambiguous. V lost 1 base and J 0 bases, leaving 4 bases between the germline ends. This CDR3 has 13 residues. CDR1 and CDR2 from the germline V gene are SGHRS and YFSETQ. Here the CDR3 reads CASSLTVNTEAFF. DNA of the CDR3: TGCGCCAGCAGCTTGACGGTGAACACTGAAGCTTTCTTT.

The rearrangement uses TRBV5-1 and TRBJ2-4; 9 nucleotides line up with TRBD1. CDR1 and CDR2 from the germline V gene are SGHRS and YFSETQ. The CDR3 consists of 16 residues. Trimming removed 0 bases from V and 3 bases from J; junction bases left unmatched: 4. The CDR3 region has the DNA TGCGCCAGCAGCTTGGCCACGACAGGGGGCAAAAACATTCAGTACTTC. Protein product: CASSLATTGGKNIQYF.

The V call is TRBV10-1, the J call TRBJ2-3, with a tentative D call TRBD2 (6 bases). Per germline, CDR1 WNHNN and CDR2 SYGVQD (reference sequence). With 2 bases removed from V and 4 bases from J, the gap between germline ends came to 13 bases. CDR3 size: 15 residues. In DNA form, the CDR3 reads TGCGCCAGCAGTGAGCTCGCTAGCGTTTCAGATACGCAGTATTTT. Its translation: CASSELASVSDTQYF.

In DNA, the CDR3 is TGTGCCAGTAGGGCAGGGAATAGCCACGAGCAGTACTTC. This encodes CASRAGNSHEQYF. The chain uses TRBV19 and TRBJ2-7, with D maybe TRBD1 (5 bases). V lost 6 bases to trimming and J lost 5 bases, with 14 bases between them. The CDR3 extends over 13 amino acids. The germline V gene encodes CDR1 LNHDA and CDR2 SQIVND (reference sequence).

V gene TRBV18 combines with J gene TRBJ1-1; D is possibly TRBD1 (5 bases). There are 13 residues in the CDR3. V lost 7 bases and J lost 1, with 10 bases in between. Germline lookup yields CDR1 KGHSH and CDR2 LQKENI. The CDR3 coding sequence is TGTGCCAGCTGCGGGGCAACGAACACTGAAGCTTTCTTT. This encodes CASCGATNTEAFF.

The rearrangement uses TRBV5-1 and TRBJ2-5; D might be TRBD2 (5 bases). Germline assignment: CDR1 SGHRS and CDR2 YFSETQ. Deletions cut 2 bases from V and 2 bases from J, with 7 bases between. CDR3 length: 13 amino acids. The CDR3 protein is CASSLTRQETQYF. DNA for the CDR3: TGCGCCAGCAGCTTAACTAGACAAGAGACCCAGTACTTC.

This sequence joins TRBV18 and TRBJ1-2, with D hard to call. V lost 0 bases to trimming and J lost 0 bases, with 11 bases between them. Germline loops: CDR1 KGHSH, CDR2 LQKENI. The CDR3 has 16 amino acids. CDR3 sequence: CASSPPEQLANYGYTF. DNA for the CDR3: TGTGCCAGCTCACCACCGGAACAGTTAGCTAACTATGGCTACACCTTC.

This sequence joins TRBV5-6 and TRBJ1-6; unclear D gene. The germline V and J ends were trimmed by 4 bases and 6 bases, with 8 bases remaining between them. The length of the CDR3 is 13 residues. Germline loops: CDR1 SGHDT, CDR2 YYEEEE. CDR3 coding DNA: TGTGCCAGCAGCCGTCGACTTAATTCACCCCTCCACTTT. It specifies CASSRRLNSPLHF.

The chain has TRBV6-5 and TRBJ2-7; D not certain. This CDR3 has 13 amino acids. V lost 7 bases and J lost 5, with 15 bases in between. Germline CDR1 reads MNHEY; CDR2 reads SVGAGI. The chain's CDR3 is CASKTISWDEQYF. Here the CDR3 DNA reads TGTGCCAGCAAAACAATTAGCTGGGACGAGCAGTACTTC.

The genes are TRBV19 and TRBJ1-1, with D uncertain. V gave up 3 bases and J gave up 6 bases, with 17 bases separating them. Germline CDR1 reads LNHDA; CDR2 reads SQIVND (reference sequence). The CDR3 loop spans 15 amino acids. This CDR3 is CASSILAAQRAEAFF. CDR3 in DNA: TGTGCCAGTAGTATCCTGGCGGCCCAGCGAGCTGAAGCTTTCTTT.

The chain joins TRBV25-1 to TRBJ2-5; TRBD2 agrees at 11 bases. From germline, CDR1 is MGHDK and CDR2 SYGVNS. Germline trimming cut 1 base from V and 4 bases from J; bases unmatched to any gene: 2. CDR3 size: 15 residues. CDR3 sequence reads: CASSESGLAGETQYF. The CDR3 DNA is TGTGCCAGCAGTGAATCTGGACTAGCGGGAGAGACCCAGTACTTC.

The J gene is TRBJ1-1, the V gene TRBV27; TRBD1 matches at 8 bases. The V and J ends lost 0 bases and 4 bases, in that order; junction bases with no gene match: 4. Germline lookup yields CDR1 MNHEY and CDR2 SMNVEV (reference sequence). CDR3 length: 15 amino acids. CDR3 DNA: TGTGCCAGCAGTTTATCAGGACAGGGCGCCACTGAAGCTTTCTTT. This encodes CASSLSGQGATEAFF.

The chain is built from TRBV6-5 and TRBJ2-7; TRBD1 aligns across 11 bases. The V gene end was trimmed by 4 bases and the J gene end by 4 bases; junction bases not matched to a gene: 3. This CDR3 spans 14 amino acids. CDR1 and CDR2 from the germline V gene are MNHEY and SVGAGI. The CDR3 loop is CASSSDRGQYEQYF. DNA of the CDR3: TGTGCCAGCAGTTCGGACAGGGGGCAATACGAGCAGTACTTC.

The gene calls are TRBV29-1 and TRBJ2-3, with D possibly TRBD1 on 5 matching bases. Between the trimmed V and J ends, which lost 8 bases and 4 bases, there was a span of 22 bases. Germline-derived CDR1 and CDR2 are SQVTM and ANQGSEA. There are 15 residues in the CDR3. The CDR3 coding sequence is TGCAGCACTTCCGCTGGGGCCGACTGGGCAGATACGCAGTATTTT. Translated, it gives CSTSAGADWADTQYF.

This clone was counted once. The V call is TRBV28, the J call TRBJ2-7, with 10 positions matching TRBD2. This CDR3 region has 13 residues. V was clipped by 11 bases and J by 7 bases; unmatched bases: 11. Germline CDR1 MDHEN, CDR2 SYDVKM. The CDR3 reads CALGLAGAREQYF. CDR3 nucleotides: TGTGCCTTGGGGCTAGCGGGAGCCAGGGAGCAGTACTTC.

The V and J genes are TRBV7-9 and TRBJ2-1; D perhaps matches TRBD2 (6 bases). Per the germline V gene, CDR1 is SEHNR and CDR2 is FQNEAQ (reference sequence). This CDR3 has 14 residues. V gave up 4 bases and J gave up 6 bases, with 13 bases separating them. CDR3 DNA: TGTGCCAGCAGCTCCTTCGCCGGGAGCAATGAGCAGTTCTTC. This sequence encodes CASSSFAGSNEQFF.

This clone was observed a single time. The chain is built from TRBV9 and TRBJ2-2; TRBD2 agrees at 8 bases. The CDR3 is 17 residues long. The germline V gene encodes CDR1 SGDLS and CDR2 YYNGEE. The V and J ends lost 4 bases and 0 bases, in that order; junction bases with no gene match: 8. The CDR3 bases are TGTGCCAGCAGCCCCCGGGCGGGAGGCTCGAACACCGGGGAGCTGTTTTTT. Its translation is CASSPRAGGSNTGELFF.

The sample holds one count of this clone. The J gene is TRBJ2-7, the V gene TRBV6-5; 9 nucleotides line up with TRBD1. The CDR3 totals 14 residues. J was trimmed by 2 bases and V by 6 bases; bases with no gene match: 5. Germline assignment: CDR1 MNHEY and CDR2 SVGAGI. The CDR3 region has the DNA TGTGCCAGCAGAACGACAGGGGGGACCTACGAGCAGTACTTC. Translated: CASRTTGGTYEQYF.

The CDR3 DNA reads TGTGCCAGCAGTTTTATGGGGGCGCGTCGAAACACCATATATTTT. Its translation: CASSFMGARRNTIYF. The chain joins TRBV28 to TRBJ1-3; possible D gene TRBD1, 6 bases. Trimming cost V 3 bases and J 5 bases, with 14 bases left between them. CDR1 and CDR2 from the germline V gene are MDHEN and SYDVKM. The CDR3 is 15 residues long. Full variable domain (remainder filled in from reference TRBV28 and TRBJ1-3): DVKVTQSSRYLVKRTGEKVFLECVQDMDHENMFWYRQDPGLGLRLIYFSYDVKMKEKGDIPEGYSVSREKKERFSLILESASTNQTSMYLCASSFMGARRNTIYFGEGSWLTVV.

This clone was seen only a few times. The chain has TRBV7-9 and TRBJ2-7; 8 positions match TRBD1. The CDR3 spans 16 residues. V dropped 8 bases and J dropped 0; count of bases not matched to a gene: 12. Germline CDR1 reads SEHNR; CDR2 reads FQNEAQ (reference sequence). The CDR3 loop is CASATIGDRSSYEQYF. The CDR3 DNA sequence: TGTGCCAGCGCGACAATCGGGGACAGGTCCTCCTACGAGCAGTACTTC. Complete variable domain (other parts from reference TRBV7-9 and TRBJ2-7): DTGVSQNPRHKITKRGQNVTFRCDPISEHNRLYWYRQTLGQGPEFLTYFQNEAQLEKSRLLSDRFSAERPKGSFSTLEIQRTEQGDSAMYLCASATIGDRSSYEQYFGPGTRLTVT.